The 8 T cell receptor beta chains reported below all come from one sample, sequenced in a study of blood T cell repertoires in COVID-19. Profiling relied on immunoSEQ multiplex PCR, and the TCRdb table lists in-frame clones only, not all of them. The sample yields about 130,000 clones, 70% to 90% seen once. The material sequenced was peripheral blood. These receptors were obtained from a woman between 55 and 75 years old with acute or convalescent COVID-19.

V and J are TRBV6-4 and TRBJ2-2; the D is unclear. V was cut by 3 bases and J by 4 bases, with 3 bases left in between. The germline V gene encodes CDR1 MRHNA and CDR2 SNTAGT. The CDR3 is 12 residues long. As DNA, the CDR3 is TGTGCCAGCAGTGAAGCCACCGGGGAGCTGTTTTTT. This encodes CASSEATGELFF.

The CDR3 region is CASSRDRFQYF. CDR3 coding DNA: TGTGCCAGCAGCCGGGACAGGTTTCAGTACTTC. The chain recombines TRBV12-3 or TRBV12-4 with TRBJ2-4; 8 positions match TRBD1. Trimming cost V 6 bases and J 11 bases; bases outside gene matches: 3. The CDR3 contains 11 residues.

This clone was seen just once. The V and J genes are TRBV27 and TRBJ2-1; D gene uncertain. This CDR3 is built from 13 residues. The V end was cut by 4 bases, the J end by 0 bases, with 4 bases between. Germline values: CDR1 MNHEY, CDR2 SMNVEV (reference sequence). The CDR3 DNA sequence: TGTGCCAGCAGTTCCCACTCCTACAATGAGCAGTTCTTC. This encodes CASSSHSYNEQFF.

This clone was detected a few times. CDR3 sequence (DNA): TGCGCCAGCAGCTTGATTCTAGCGGGAGGGACCGGGGAGCTGTTTTTT. Residues: CASSLILAGGTGELFF. This chain joins TRBV5-1 and TRBJ2-2; 12 bases line up with TRBD2. V dropped 1 base and J dropped 5; count of bases not matched to a gene: 3. Looked up from germline, CDR1 is SGHRS and CDR2 is YFSETQ. The CDR3 covers 16 residues.

J is TRBJ2-3 and V is TRBV5-6; 10 bases are a match to TRBD2. V was pared by 3 bases and J by 2 bases, with 3 bases of the junction left unmatched. CDR1 and CDR2 (germline): SGHDT, YYEEEE. The CDR3 sequence is 15 residues long. The CDR3 is CASSYSGRHTDTQYF. CDR3 nucleotides: TGTGCCAGCAGCTATAGCGGGAGGCACACAGATACGCAGTATTTT.

Here the CDR3 DNA reads TGTGCCAGCTCACCACCATCTTCTAACTATGGCTACACCTTC. It specifies CASSPPSSNYGYTF. This sequence joins TRBV18 and TRBJ1-2; D gene uncertain. This CDR3 region has 14 residues. With 0 bases removed from V and 0 bases from J, the gap between germline ends came to 5 bases. Germline-derived CDR1 and CDR2 are KGHSH and LQKENI.

The chain recombines TRBV19 with TRBJ2-2; TRBD2 agrees at 7 bases. Losses at the gene ends were 5 bases for V and 2 bases for J; bases not matched to a gene: 8. This CDR3 is built from 16 residues. Germline lookup yields CDR1 LNHDA and CDR2 SQIVND (reference sequence). In nucleotides, the CDR3 is TGTGCCAGTAGTTCATGGACTAGGCGAAACACCGGGGAGCTGTTTTTT. This sequence encodes CASSSWTRRNTGELFF. The full variable domain, rest sourced from reference TRBV19 and TRBJ2-2, is DGGITQSPKYLFRKEGQNVTLSCEQNLNHDAMYWYRQDPGQGLRLIYYSQIVNDFQKGDIAEGYSVSREKKESFPLTVTSAQKNPTAFYLCASSSWTRRNTGELFFGEGSRLTVL.

The genes are TRBV2 and TRBJ2-5, with D possibly TRBD1 on 5 matching bases. Germline lookup yields CDR1 SNHLY and CDR2 FYNNEI. This CDR3 contains 18 residues. V was trimmed by 3 bases and J by 1 base, leaving 21 bases between them. The CDR3 DNA is TGTGCCAGCAGTGACCCTAAAGGGGCAGGGATCGTCCAAGAGACCCAGTACTTC. This gives the protein CASSDPKGAGIVQETQYF.